This passage covers 30 T cell receptor beta chains from one sample sequenced in a study of T-cell memory formation after mild COVID-19. Via MiXCR, TCRdb re-called the 5' RACE reads, giving one row per CDR3 protein. The profile shows 120,000 to 150,000 distinct CDR3 sequences, 15% to 20% of them singletons. The sequenced sample consisted of PBMCs or a T cell subset sorted from them (not recorded which). The origin of the receptors is an adult woman who had mild COVID-19 (a few samples of this study predate the infection). Cell type and time point are not known.

The chain employs TRBV20-1 and TRBJ2-4, with 7 positions matching TRBD2. This CDR3 spans 13 amino acids. The germline gives CDR1 DFQATT, CDR2 SNEGSKA (reference sequence). V gave up 3 bases and J gave up 6 bases; unmatched junction bases: 5. The CDR3: CSARGGRPNIQYF. The CDR3 DNA follows: TGCAGTGCTAGGGGCGGGAGACCAAACATTCAGTACTTC.

In this sample, this clonotype turned up once. The rearrangement joins TRBV7-9 to TRBJ2-7; TRBD1 matches at 7 bases. Germline V gene data show CDR1 as SEHNR and CDR2 as FQNEAQ (reference sequence). V lost 3 bases to trimming and J lost 2 bases; unmatched junction nucleotides: 4. The CDR3 is 14 amino acids. The CDR3 sequence: CASSFGQVTYEQYF. The CDR3 nucleotides are TGTGCCAGCAGCTTCGGACAGGTAACCTACGAGCAGTACTTC.

This clonotype was found a few times. This chain uses TRBV20-1 with TRBJ2-3; 8 nucleotides match TRBD2. The V gene's germline CDR1 is DFQATT and CDR2 SNEGSKA (reference sequence). V trimming: 7 bases; J trimming: 1 base; junction bases outside the gene matches: 7. There are 14 residues in the CDR3. DNA of the CDR3: TGCAGTGGAACTACTAGCGGTCGCACAGATACGCAGTATTTT. It encodes CSGTTSGRTDTQYF.

This clonotype was seen a handful of times. The chain is built from TRBV7-9 and TRBJ2-2; unclear D gene. Trimming removed 5 bases at V and 7 bases at J, with 11 bases between. Germline V gives CDR1 SEHNR, CDR2 FQNEAQ (reference sequence). CDR3 length: 13 residues. This CDR3 is CASSTQAGGELFF. As DNA, the CDR3 is TGTGCCAGCAGCACCCAGGCCGGCGGGGAGCTGTTTTTT.

To note about this clonotype: One end of the junction varies from germline; a read error may be responsible. This rearrangement joins TRBV2 to TRBJ2-7, with a weak D call TRBD1 (6 bases). The CDR3 totals 11 residues. Germline V lookup: CDR1 SNHLY, CDR2 FYNNEI. The CDR3 region has the DNA TGTGCCAGCAGCGAAGGGGGAGAGCAGTACTTC. This gives the protein CASSEGGEQYF.

In its sample, this clonotype is medium-sized. The gene calls are TRBV5-1 and TRBJ2-7; 7 bases are shared with TRBD1. There are 14 residues in the CDR3. Trimming cost V 3 bases and J 0 bases; bases outside gene matches: 3. The V gene's germline CDR1 is SGHRS and CDR2 YFSETQ. The CDR3 DNA is TGCGCCAGCAGCTACGACAGGGCCTCCTACGAGCAGTACTTC. The encoded protein is CASSYDRASYEQYF.

This clonotype has a handful of counts. V is TRBV6-5 and J is TRBJ2-7, with 8 nucleotides matching TRBD1. The CDR3 has 14 residues. V was clipped by 8 bases and J by 2 bases; unmatched bases: 8. Looked up from germline, CDR1 is MNHEY and CDR2 is SVGAGI. CDR3 nucleotide sequence: TGTGCCAGCGGGCCTTACAGGGGGGCCTACGAGCAGTACTTC. It specifies CASGPYRGAYEQYF.

This clonotype was seen a handful of times. The genes are TRBV4-1 and TRBJ1-3, with TRBD1 matching over 9 bases. CDR3 size: 16 residues. Germline V CDR1 and CDR2: MGHRA, YSYEKL. After removal of 0 bases from V and 0 bases from J, the junction contained 0 bases not matched to a gene. The CDR3 here is CASSQEGQGSGNTIYF. CDR3 coding DNA: TGCGCCAGCAGCCAAGAGGGACAGGGCTCTGGAAACACCATATATTTT.

This clonotype turned up a few times. The V call is TRBV7-6, the J call TRBJ2-2; 10 bases map to TRBD1. Germline CDR1 is SGHVS and CDR2 is FNYEAQ. The CDR3 loop spans 16 amino acids. Trimming took 5 bases from V and 4 from J; bases not matched to a gene: 7. DNA for the CDR3: TGTGCCAGCAGCAGCCGGGACAGGGGTATCACCGGGGAGCTGTTTTTT. It codes for CASSSRDRGITGELFF.

V gene TRBV20-1 combines with J gene TRBJ2-1; TRBD2 is a possible D gene (5 bases). V shed 6 bases and J shed 1 base, with 16 bases lying between them. There are 15 residues in the CDR3. CDR1 and CDR2 from the germline V gene are DFQATT and SNEGSKA (reference sequence). CDR3: CSAPPASTSYNEQFF. CDR3 sequence (DNA): TGCAGTGCCCCCCCTGCTAGCACTTCCTACAATGAGCAGTTCTTC.

The J gene is TRBJ2-5, the V gene TRBV20-1; 10 positions agree with TRBD2. Germline loops: CDR1 DFQATT, CDR2 SNEGSKA (reference sequence). Trimming took 6 bases from V and 2 from J; bases not matched to a gene: 15. The CDR3 has 17 amino acids. CDR3 bases: TGCAGTGCCCGGGACGGAGGCCCAGCGGGAGGGCAAGAGACCCAGTACTTC. This codes for CSARDGGPAGGQETQYF.

The V gene is TRBV7-2, the J gene TRBJ2-3, with 11 positions matching TRBD2. Unmatched junction bases numbered 15, after V lost 5 bases and J lost 2 bases. The germline gives CDR1 SGHTA, CDR2 FQGNSA. The CDR3 has 19 residues. In DNA, the CDR3 is TGTGCCAGCAGCAATCGTGGCCTAGCGGGAGGCTCACCCACAGATACGCAGTATTTT. Residues: CASSNRGLAGGSPTDTQYF.

This clonotype was seen many times. The gene calls are TRBV4-1 and TRBJ2-5; D perhaps matches TRBD2 (6 bases). The CDR3 totals 14 residues. Trimming removed 4 bases at V and 5 bases at J, with 14 bases between. From germline, CDR1 is MGHRA and CDR2 YSYEKL. This CDR3 reads CASSRVAGPETQYF. CDR3 sequence (DNA): TGCGCCAGCAGCCGGGTCGCGGGGCCGGAGACCCAGTACTTC.

The chain couples TRBV7-9 to TRBJ2-1; 9 bases agree with TRBD1. Germline-derived CDR1 and CDR2 are SEHNR and FQNEAQ (reference sequence). J was trimmed by 8 bases and V by 4 bases; bases with no gene match: 6. CDR3 size: 14 residues. The CDR3 bases are TGTGCCAGCAGCTCGGGACAGGGTCTCCATGAGCAGTTCTTC. This sequence encodes CASSSGQGLHEQFF.

This clonotype came up a few times. CDR3 nucleotides: TGTGCCACCAGTGACTCCCGCGGCCCCACAGATACGCAGTATTTT. It specifies CATSDSRGPTDTQYF. The chain joins TRBV24-1 to TRBJ2-3; D not resolved. The V end was cut by 4 bases, the J end by 2 bases, with 12 bases between. The CDR3 runs to 15 residues. In germline, CDR1 is KGHDR, CDR2 SFDVKD.

This clonotype was recorded a few times. The genes are TRBV5-4 and TRBJ1-4, with D perhaps matching TRBD1 (6 bases). CDR1 SGHNT and CDR2 YYREEE come from the germline V gene (reference sequence). The CDR3 contains 16 residues. Trimming removed 4 bases from V and 5 bases from J, with 18 bases in between. CDR3 sequence reads: CASSAKGGQLNEKLFF. In DNA form, the CDR3 reads TGTGCCAGCAGCGCAAAGGGTGGACAGCTAAATGAAAAACTGTTTTTT. Combining the CDR3 with reference TRBV5-4 and TRBJ1-4 gives the whole variable domain ETGVTQSPTHLIKTRGQQVTLRCSSQSGHNTVSWYQQALGQGPQFIFQYYREEENGRGNFPPRFSGLQFPNYSSELNVNALELDDSALYLCASSAKGGQLNEKLFFGSGTQLSVL.

This clonotype was seen a few times. The chain links TRBV12-5 to TRBJ2-7, with D possibly being TRBD1 (6 bases). The CDR3 length is 16 residues. V gave up 5 bases and J gave up 2 bases, with 19 bases separating them. The germline gives CDR1 LGHNT, CDR2 FRNRAP. The CDR3 is CASGPTHREQTYEQYF. The DNA for the CDR3 is TGTGCTAGTGGTCCAACACACAGGGAGCAAACCTACGAGCAGTACTTC.

The table lists this clonotype with a few counts. The chain recombines TRBV18 with TRBJ2-5; TRBD1 is a possible D gene (5 bases). Germline assignment: CDR1 KGHSH and CDR2 LQKENI. This CDR3 has 14 amino acids. V was cut by 0 bases and J by 2 bases, with 7 bases left in between. DNA for the CDR3: TGTGCCAGCTCACCACCGGGGCAGCAAGAGACCCAGTACTTC. Its protein product is CASSPPGQQETQYF.

CDR3 sequence reads: CASSLIGENTEAFF. CDR3 DNA: TGTGCCAGCAGTTTAATAGGGGAGAACACTGAAGCTTTCTTT. The chain couples TRBV27 to TRBJ1-1, with D perhaps matching TRBD1 (5 bases). Germline V CDR1 and CDR2: MNHEY, SMNVEV (reference sequence). V lost 2 bases and J lost 1, with 8 bases in between. This CDR3 is built from 14 residues.

This clonotype appeared a few times. The chain recombines TRBV2 with TRBJ2-3; TRBD1 aligns across 7 bases. From germline, CDR1 is SNHLY and CDR2 FYNNEI. The CDR3 loop spans 15 amino acids. V lost 7 bases, J lost 4 bases, and 11 bases stayed unmatched. CDR3 region: CASKPRTGRADTQYF. CDR3 nucleotides: TGTGCCAGCAAGCCTCGGACAGGTCGGGCAGATACGCAGTATTTT.

This clonotype was found once. This sequence joins TRBV12-3 or TRBV12-4 and TRBJ1-1; D not resolved. This CDR3 is 9 amino acids long. V was trimmed by 8 bases and J by 11 bases, leaving 9 bases between them. CDR3 in amino acids: CASGLLAFF. In nucleotides, the CDR3 is TGTGCCAGCGGATTGTTGGCTTTCTTT.

At least ten counts were recorded for this clonotype. V and J are TRBV7-6 and TRBJ2-5; possibly TRBD1 for D (6 bases). Germline assignment: CDR1 SGHVS and CDR2 FNYEAQ. The CDR3 has 16 residues. V shed 3 bases and J shed 5 bases, with 19 bases lying between them. The CDR3 sequence is CASSFETGRGGETQYF. Written as DNA, the CDR3 is TGTGCCAGCAGCTTCGAGACAGGAAGGGGTGGGGAGACCCAGTACTTC.

Only a few counts were recorded for this clonotype. J is TRBJ2-5 and V is TRBV11-2, with 9 bases matching TRBD1. Germline values: CDR1 SGHAT, CDR2 FQNNGV. The CDR3 runs 14 residues. Germline trimming cut 5 bases from V and 6 bases from J; bases unmatched to any gene: 7. CDR3 bases: TGTGCCAGCAGCGGGGACAGGGCCCTTAAGACCCAGTACTTC. Translated, it gives CASSGDRALKTQYF.

This clonotype was observed a handful of times. V usage is TRBV5-1 and J usage is TRBJ1-5; D ambiguous. The V end was cut by 0 bases, the J end by 6 bases, with 7 bases between. The CDR3 totals 13 residues. Germline loops: CDR1 SGHRS, CDR2 YFSETQ. The CDR3 loop is CASSLERGQPQHF. In DNA, the CDR3 is TGCGCCAGCAGCTTGGAACGGGGTCAGCCCCAGCATTTT.

This chain joins TRBV9 and TRBJ2-5, with D perhaps assigned TRBD1 or TRBD2 (6 bases each). CDR1 SGDLS and CDR2 YYNGEE come from the germline V gene. The CDR3 is 14 residues long. V gave up 8 bases and J gave up 2 bases, with 16 bases separating them. Written as DNA, the CDR3 is TGTGCCAGTTCCCGGGGGCGGCTTCAAGAGACCCAGTACTTC. It specifies CASSRGRLQETQYF.

The genes are TRBV7-3 and TRBJ1-1; TRBD1 aligns across 10 bases. The CDR3 contains 14 residues. Germline V gene data show CDR1 as SGHTA and CDR2 as FQGTGA. V lost 5 bases to trimming and J lost 4 bases; unmatched junction nucleotides: 4. The CDR3 reads CASSRRTGGTEAFF. DNA of the CDR3: TGTGCCAGCAGCAGGAGGACAGGGGGCACTGAAGCTTTCTTT.

This chain uses TRBV29-1 with TRBJ2-3, with 7 nucleotides matching TRBD1. With V trimmed by 6 bases and J by 0 bases, 9 bases remained unmatched. The length of the CDR3 is 15 residues. The V gene's germline CDR1 is SQVTM and CDR2 ANQGSEA. CDR3 sequence (DNA): TGCAGCGTGGCTGTGGGGACAGATAGCACAGATACGCAGTATTTT. It is translated as CSVAVGTDSTDTQYF.

This rearrangement joins TRBV7-9 to TRBJ1-5; tentative D call: TRBD1 (5 bases). Germline V gives CDR1 SEHNR, CDR2 FQNEAQ (reference sequence). The V end lost 3 bases, the J end lost 2 bases, and 14 bases lay between the germline ends. The CDR3 runs to 16 residues. Here the CDR3 reads CASSFGTLEGNQPQHF. Here the CDR3 DNA reads TGTGCCAGCAGCTTCGGGACCCTTGAGGGCAATCAGCCCCAGCATTTT.

In this sample, this clonotype turned up many times. CDR3 DNA: TGTGCCAGCAGTCCAGGGGACTGGGGAGCCTACGAGCAGTACTTC. This encodes CASSPGDWGAYEQYF. V and J are TRBV12-3 or TRBV12-4 and TRBJ2-7; the D call may be TRBD1 or TRBD2 (6 bases each). The CDR3 length is 15 residues. Trimming stripped 5 bases from V and 2 bases from J, with 16 bases between.

This clonotype was counted a few times. The genes are TRBV19 and TRBJ2-7; 7 nucleotides align to TRBD1. The CDR3 contains 14 residues. The ends lost 3 bases at V and 3 bases at J; junction bases unmatched: 5. Germline CDR1 LNHDA, CDR2 SQIVND (reference sequence). CDR3 in DNA: TGTGCCAGTAGTATTGGGCAGGGGGTCTACGAGCAGTACTTC. Protein: CASSIGQGVYEQYF.